This record looks at one T cell receptor beta chain sequence and its context. The antigen it recognizes is unknown. Just one base apart from a much larger clone, this may be a read error. The source of the sample is a study of CD8 T cells in ankylosing spondylitis (TCRdb year 2017). Some background on the complete study: To find TCR variants linked to disease, the study profiled T cell receptor beta repertoires in ankylosing spondylitis patients and healthy donors. The full study cohort comprised around 23 ankylosing spondylitis patients and approximately 100 healthy donors. Peripheral blood was sampled, and synovial fluid was additionally collected from ankylosing spondylitis patients. Results the study describes overall, beyond this receptor: Blood from ankylosing spondylitis patients appeared to be characterized by a TCR beta motif made up of several highly homologous amino acid variants. The disease-linked clones were reported to be significantly enriched in matched synovial fluid samples from ankylosing spondylitis patients. Some TCR beta motif variants had previously been reported in synovial fluid and blood of reactive arthritis patients, which suggested common disease-initiation mechanisms. A CD8+ phenotype was shown by the disease-linked clones, which were found at relatively low frequencies in peripheral blood.

The sequencer was an Illumina HiSeq 2500. TCR beta libraries were prepared by quantitative 5'-RACE with molecular barcodes. The paper's processing steps were these. A new computational method based on a probabilistic model of VDJ rearrangement was used to identify disease-linked TCR variants. TCRdb applied fastp at Q25 and MiXCR to the public reads, then kept only in-frame beta chains. Merged by CDR3 protein, the rows form single entries marked with the most common genes and DNA. These V and J calls derive from TCRdb rather than the authors' analysis. Recorded for this sample are approximately 30,000 distinct CDR3 sequences; roughly 7.9% of them occurred a single time. The top ten constitute about 10% of the sample. What was sequenced was blood, either unsorted or a sorted T cell fraction (not recorded which). The source of this sequence is a male donor with ankylosing spondylitis or in good health (not recorded which).

The CDR3 amino acid sequence is: CARQRYGYTF. Read as DNA, the sequence is TGTGCCAGACAGAGGTACGGCTACACCTTC. The sequence links TRBV6-4 to TRBJ1-2; the D gene remains uncertain. CDR3 length: 10 amino acids, cysteine to phenylalanine. Only the CDR3 DNA is retained, 30 bases long and in frame from the first base. Sequences MRHNA (CDR1) and SNTAGT (CDR2) are obtained from the germline V gene. The junction shows trimming of 9 bases on V and 8 bases on J, plus 10 bases between the germline ends.